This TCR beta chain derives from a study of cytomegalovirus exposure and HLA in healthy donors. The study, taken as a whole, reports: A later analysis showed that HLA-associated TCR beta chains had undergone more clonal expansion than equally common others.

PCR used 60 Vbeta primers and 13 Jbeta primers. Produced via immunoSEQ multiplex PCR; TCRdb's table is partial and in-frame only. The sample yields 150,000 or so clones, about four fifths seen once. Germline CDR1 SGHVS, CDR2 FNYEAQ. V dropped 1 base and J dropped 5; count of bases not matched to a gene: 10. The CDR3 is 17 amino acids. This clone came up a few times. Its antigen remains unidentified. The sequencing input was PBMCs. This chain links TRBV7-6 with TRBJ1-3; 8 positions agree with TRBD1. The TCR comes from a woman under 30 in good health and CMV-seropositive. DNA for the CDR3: TGTGCCAGCAGCTTAGTGGCCGGACAGGGACGGCGAAACACCATATATTTT. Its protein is CASSLVAGQGRRNTIYF. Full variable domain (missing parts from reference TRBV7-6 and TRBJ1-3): GAGVSQSPRYKVTKRGQDVALRCDPISGHVSLYWYRQALGQGPEFLTYFNYEAQQDKSGLPNDRFSAERPEGSISTLTIQRTEQRDSAMYRCASSLVAGQGRRNTIYFGEGSWLTVV.